A single sample gave rise to the 21 T cell receptor beta chains below, sequenced in a study of shared T cell receptors in the human thymus. Libraries were prepared by immunoSEQ multiplex PCR; TCRdb keeps only in-frame clonotypes and omits some of them. The sample carries hundreds of thousands of clones, around 87% recorded once. These same records also appear under a second study, on human thymus T cells.

The specimen sequenced was thymocytes. The receptor set was obtained from a boy younger than two with a congenital heart defect.

The chain has TRBV7-2 and TRBJ2-7, with 10 bases matching TRBD2. V shed 5 bases, J shed 3 bases, and the junction held 7 bases outside the gene matches. The CDR3 sequence is 15 residues long. Per the germline V gene, CDR1 is SGHTA and CDR2 is FQGNSA. The CDR3, as DNA: TGTGCCAGCAGCGCCCGGACTAGCGGAGACTACGAGCAGTACTTC. It codes for CASSARTSGDYEQYF.

Written as DNA, the CDR3 is TGTGCCAGCAGTTGGACAGGTCACAATGAGCAGTTCTTC. It encodes CASSWTGHNEQFF. The chain links TRBV6-5 to TRBJ2-1; 7 nucleotides line up with TRBD1. The CDR3 is made up of 13 amino acids. Germline CDR1 MNHEY, CDR2 SVGAGI. V was pared by 4 bases and J by 5 bases, with 2 bases of the junction left unmatched.

This clone was observed once. This chain links TRBV2 with TRBJ2-1; D possibly corresponds to TRBD2 (6 bases). The germline gives CDR1 SNHLY, CDR2 FYNNEI. V dropped 6 bases and J dropped 7 bases, with 13 bases sitting between them. The length of the CDR3 is 13 residues. The CDR3 here is CASSWEVGNEQFF. The CDR3 DNA is TGTGCCAGCAGCTGGGAGGTCGGTAATGAGCAGTTCTTC.

This rearrangement joins TRBV11-2 to TRBJ2-1; 11 nucleotides match TRBD2. Trimming removed 6 bases from V and 1 base from J; junction bases left unmatched: 5. The CDR3 has 16 amino acids. The germline gives CDR1 SGHAT, CDR2 FQNNGV. The CDR3 loop is CASRASGRSSYNEQFF. The CDR3 nucleotides read TGTGCCAGCAGGGCTAGCGGGAGGTCTTCCTACAATGAGCAGTTCTTC.

The sample holds one count of this clone. The rearrangement links TRBV5-1 to TRBJ2-3, with D possibly matching TRBD2 (6 bases). Germline lookup yields CDR1 SGHRS and CDR2 YFSETQ. The CDR3 covers 15 residues. The germline V and J ends were trimmed by 0 bases and 5 bases, with 13 bases remaining between them. Written as DNA, the CDR3 is TGCGCCAGCAGCTTGGCGGGAGCGAAGAAAGATACGCAGTATTTT. It specifies CASSLAGAKKDTQYF.

This sequence joins TRBV6-1 and TRBJ1-3; 8 nucleotides align to TRBD1. The germline gives CDR1 MNHNS, CDR2 SASEGT. The CDR3 is 18 residues long. J was trimmed by 3 bases and V by 0 bases; bases with no gene match: 10. DNA of the CDR3: TGTGCCAGCAGTGAAGCCTTACTGGACAGGGTAGATGGAAACACCATATATTTT. Protein product: CASSEALLDRVDGNTIYF.

The gene calls are TRBV30 and TRBJ2-1; TRBD1 might be the D (6 bases). Trimming removed 5 bases from V and 0 bases from J, with 11 bases in between. Germline CDR1 is GTSNPN and CDR2 is SVGIG (reference sequence). This CDR3 is 14 amino acids long. CDR3 DNA: TGTGCCTGGCGGGACACTCGCTCCTACAATGAGCAGTTCTTC. This sequence encodes CAWRDTRSYNEQFF.

The V call is TRBV9, the J call TRBJ2-1; D is perhaps TRBD2 (5 bases). V was trimmed by 3 bases and J by 3 bases, leaving 16 bases between them. The CDR3 loop spans 16 amino acids. Germline CDR1 is SGDLS and CDR2 is YYNGEE. The DNA for the CDR3 is TGTGCCAGCAGCGCCGGCGTGCTAGCCCTCTACAATGAGCAGTTCTTC. Amino acid sequence: CASSAGVLALYNEQFF.

This clone was seen a handful of times. The CDR3 loop reads CASSGTLNTGELFF. The CDR3 DNA sequence: TGTGCCAGCTCCGGGACACTGAACACCGGGGAGCTGTTTTTT. This sequence joins TRBV9 and TRBJ2-2, with D maybe TRBD1 (6 bases). The length of the CDR3 is 14 residues. CDR1 and CDR2 from the germline V gene are SGDLS and YYNGEE. V lost 7 bases and J 1 base, leaving 11 bases between the germline ends.

This clone was counted between two and nine times. The chain couples TRBV6-1 to TRBJ2-4, with 10 bases identical to TRBD1. Trimming cost V 2 bases and J 9 bases; bases outside gene matches: 13. The CDR3 spans 17 residues. Germline values: CDR1 MNHNS, CDR2 SASEGT. The CDR3: CASSESTGGPRLGIQYF. In nucleotides, the CDR3 is TGTGCCAGCAGTGAATCGACAGGGGGCCCCAGATTGGGCATTCAGTACTTC.

The chain joins TRBV5-4 to TRBJ2-3, with 10 positions matching TRBD2. CDR1 is SGHNT and CDR2 is YYREEE in the germline V gene (reference sequence). The J segment lost 1 base and the V segment lost 0 bases, leaving 5 bases of the junction unmatched. This CDR3 comprises 17 residues. CDR3 nucleotides: TGTGCCAGCAGCTTGGCCCTAGCGGGAGTTGGCACAGATACGCAGTATTTT. As protein: CASSLALAGVGTDTQYF.

The chain combines TRBV10-2 with TRBJ1-5; 7 bases are a match to TRBD1. CDR1 WSHSY and CDR2 SAAADI come from the germline V gene. CDR3 length: 15 amino acids. V trimming: 5 bases; J trimming: 2 bases; junction bases outside the gene matches: 6. CDR3 nucleotides: TGCGCCAGCAGTCATAGGGGACAGCGCAATCAGCCCCAGCATTTT. Translated: CASSHRGQRNQPQHF.

This chain connects TRBV9 to TRBJ2-2; 8 nucleotides line up with TRBD1. Trimming at V came to 1 base and at J to 4 bases, leaving 6 bases not matched to a gene. The CDR3 runs to 16 residues. The germline V gene has CDR1 SGDLS and CDR2 YYNGEE. The CDR3 nucleotides are TGTGCCAGCAGCGTAAGAGACAGGGGACGCACCGGGGAGCTGTTTTTT. Translated: CASSVRDRGRTGELFF.

This clone occurred a few times. The CDR3 here is CASTDPRGAKALYEQYF. The CDR3 nucleotides read TGTGCCAGCACCGACCCCCGGGGGGCCAAGGCCCTCTACGAGCAGTACTTC. This rearrangement joins TRBV28 to TRBJ2-7; a possible D gene is TRBD2 (7 bases). The CDR3 spans 17 residues. The germline V and J ends were trimmed by 7 bases and 3 bases, with 25 bases remaining between them. Looked up from germline, CDR1 is MDHEN and CDR2 is SYDVKM.

This rearrangement joins TRBV14 to TRBJ1-2, with 8 nucleotides matching TRBD1. Germline V CDR1 and CDR2: SGHDN, FVKESK. The CDR3 is 18 residues long. Losses at the gene ends were 1 base for V and 3 bases for J; bases not matched to a gene: 13. CDR3 region: CASSQGRQGKTCDYGYTF. The CDR3 DNA reads as TGTGCCAGCAGCCAAGGCAGACAGGGGAAGACCTGTGACTATGGCTACACCTTC.

This clone is a singleton in its sample. CDR3 in amino acids: CASSYSSRGSEKLFF. The DNA for the CDR3 is TGTGCCAGCAGTTACTCAAGCAGGGGGAGTGAAAAACTGTTTTTT. V usage is TRBV6-6 and J usage is TRBJ1-4, with 7 bases that match TRBD1. Germline CDR1 is MNHNY and CDR2 is SVGAGI (reference sequence). This CDR3 contains 15 residues. Trimming removed 0 bases from V and 7 bases from J; junction bases left unmatched: 5.

This rearrangement joins TRBV6-5 to TRBJ2-3; a possible D gene is TRBD2 (5 bases). The germline gives CDR1 MNHEY, CDR2 SVGAGI. V lost 0 bases and J lost 0, with 7 bases in between. The CDR3 is 15 residues long. The CDR3 sequence is CASSYSGASTDTQYF. In nucleotides, the CDR3 is TGTGCCAGCAGTTACTCGGGAGCTAGCACAGATACGCAGTATTTT.

This clone has more than one count but fewer than ten. The gene calls are TRBV28 and TRBJ2-7; 15 bases match TRBD2. Trimming at V came to 6 bases and at J to 0 bases, leaving 9 bases not matched to a gene. The CDR3 length is 18 residues. The germline gives CDR1 MDHEN, CDR2 SYDVKM. The CDR3 DNA is TGTGCCAGCAGCCTTCGGACTAGCGGGAGGGCGAGCTCCTACGAGCAGTACTTC. Translated, it gives CASSLRTSGRASSYEQYF.

The chain combines TRBV13 with TRBJ2-3; 9 positions agree with TRBD2. The CDR3 totals 17 residues. Germline CDR1 and CDR2: PRHDT and FYEKMQ (reference sequence). V lost 7 bases and J lost 5; bases outside the gene matches: 16. CDR3 in amino acids: CASNSGGRAGRIDTQYF. CDR3 nucleotide sequence: TGTGCCAGCAATTCAGGCGGGAGGGCCGGGAGGATAGATACGCAGTATTTT.

V is TRBV7-6 and J is TRBJ2-1; no firm D call. Germline V CDR1 and CDR2: SGHVS, FNYEAQ. The germline V and J ends were trimmed by 1 base and 4 bases, with 8 bases remaining between them. The CDR3 is 14 residues long. CDR3 in DNA: TGTGCCAGCAGCTTAGGTAACGGGTACAATGAGCAGTTCTTC. Residues: CASSLGNGYNEQFF.

This clone was detected only once. The chain is built from TRBV7-2 and TRBJ2-7; D possibly corresponds to TRBD2 (6 bases). The CDR3 loop spans 19 amino acids. CDR1 and CDR2 (germline): SGHTA, FQGNSA. Trimming took 5 bases from V and 5 from J, leaving 31 bases between them. CDR3 in amino acids: CASSQWEAAGRLGEDEQYF. CDR3 nucleotide sequence: TGTGCCAGCAGCCAGTGGGAGGCGGCGGGACGTCTGGGGGAGGACGAGCAGTACTTC. The whole variable domain, filled in from reference TRBV7-2 and TRBJ2-7, reads GAGVSQSPSNKVTEKGKDVELRCDPISGHTALYWYRQSLGQGLEFLIYFQGNSAPDKSGLPSDRFSAERTGGSVSTLTIQRTQQEDSAVYLCASSQWEAAGRLGEDEQYFGPGTRLTVT.